The text below deals with one TCR beta chain. Per the authors' pipeline: Reference gene primer amplification gave estimated nucleated cell counts. Assay: immunoSEQ multiplex PCR; the TCRdb copy retains only in-frame clones and omits some. V and J calls and clone size are those listed in that table; D and trimming were worked out from the DNA. The table includes around 290,000 clones, about nine tenths detected once. These data are taken from a study of blood T cell repertoires in COVID-19. Study overall: COVID-19 samples from acute and convalescent phases originated in the United States, Italy and Spain.

Participant ages covered about 18 to 100 years across about two dozen US areas. The ends lost 1 base at V and 5 bases at J; junction bases unmatched: 7. CDR3 length: 14 amino acids. Germline V gene lookup returns CDR1 SQVTM and CDR2 ANQGSEA. The chain has TRBV29-1 and TRBJ1-2; 7 bases line up with TRBD1. The source of this sequence is a woman between 40 and 55 years old who had recovered from COVID-19. Material for sequencing was PBMCs or T cells enriched from blood (not recorded which). The CDR3 nucleotides read TGCAGCGTTGAAGGGGGCAGGGGGTTTTATGGCTACACCTTC. Translated: CSVEGGRGFYGYTF.